This T cell receptor (beta chain) was captured in a study of cytomegalovirus exposure and HLA in healthy donors. General study results and limits: The study designated 160 or so TCR beta chains cytomegalovirus-associated. Previous analysis showed most TCR beta V segments were productive about 90% or about 30% of the time. An assumption of roughly uniform sequencing depth across donors underlay the presence/absence analyses.

The PCR ran on 60 Vbeta and 13 Jbeta primers. Sequencing was performed with immunoSEQ multiplex PCR; in TCRdb, only in-frame clones are kept and a portion is missing. Of around 210,000 clones listed, about 78% are singletons. Germline V gives CDR1 SGHRS, CDR2 YFSETQ. The V and J ends lost 2 bases and 7 bases, in that order; junction bases with no gene match: 9. The CDR3 spans 17 residues. With regard to this clone: Antigen specificity is unknown.

The sequence was obtained from a woman aged 25 to 39 in good health and CMV-seronegative. Sequenced: PBMCs. The chain uses TRBV5-1 and TRBJ2-1; 13 bases map to TRBD2. The CDR3 region has the DNA TGCGCCAGCAGCTTCAGACTAGCGGGAGGCCCCCCAAATGAGCAGTTCTTC. Amino acid sequence: CASSFRLAGGPPNEQFF.